This T cell receptor beta chain is drawn from a study of blood T cell repertoires in COVID-19. Looking at the study overall: Samples came from the United States, Italy and Spain, spanning acute and convalescent COVID-19. T cells, B-cell-depleted T cells, or PBMCs provided the cDNA or gDNA that served as material.

The Seattle site enrolled patients during active infection and followed them longitudinally. Germline loops: CDR1 SGHRS, CDR2 YFSETQ. With 2 bases removed from V and 4 bases from J, the gap between germline ends came to 12 bases. The CDR3 is 14 residues long. Per the study methods: Reference gene primers were amplified, and this amplification served to estimate nucleated cell counts. This table comes from immunoSEQ multiplex PCR, and its TCRdb copy is limited to in-frame clones, with some not included. That table supplies the V and J calls and clone size; D and trimming were determined from the DNA. The sample lists some 300,000 clones, 90% seen once, with roughly 6.1% in the top ten.

The chain uses TRBV5-1 and TRBJ2-5; possible D gene TRBD1, 6 bases. The sequence was collected from a woman between 50 and 59 years old with COVID-19, enrolled during active disease. The sample taken for sequencing was peripheral blood. The CDR3 sequence: CASSFQGFGETQYF. As DNA, the CDR3 is TGCGCCAGCAGCTTCCAGGGGTTTGGAGAGACCCAGTACTTC.